This is a list of T cell receptor beta chains from one sample in a study of blood T cell repertoires in COVID-19. The repertoire was sequenced with immunoSEQ multiplex PCR; TCRdb's copy has only in-frame clones and lacks some. The sample lists approximately 63,000 clones, 75% to 90% occurring once. Sequenced input: peripheral blood. The receptors shown here come from a woman aged 55-70 years with COVID-19, enrolled during active disease. The CDR3 runs from the conserved cysteine through the conserved F or W. Fields, in order: clone size, V gene, D gene, J gene, CDR3 DNA, CDR3 protein. A D gene is named only where the DNA matches it firmly. Expanded clones are given a class, and other clones once, few, many or no size at all.

>-|TRBV4-2|TRBD2|TRBJ2-3
TGTGCCAGCAGCCAAGAAGCAACTAGCGGAAACCCTAGCACAGATACGCAGTATTTT
CASSQEATSGNPSTDTQYF
>-|TRBV6-5|TRBD2|TRBJ2-1
TGTGCCAGCAGTCCGAGCGGGGACTACAATGAGCAGTTCTTC
CASSPSGDYNEQFF
>-|TRBV21-1|-|TRBJ2-7
TGTGCCAGCAGCAAAGTGGGACAGATAATATTCTCCTACGAGCAGTACTTC
CASSKVGQIIFSYEQYF
>-|TRBV19|-|TRBJ1-5
TGTGCCAGTAGTATTCAGGGGTCCCTGAGCAATCAGCCCCAGCATTTT
CASSIQGSLSNQPQHF
>few|TRBV7-9|-|TRBJ1-3
TGTGCCAGCAGCTTAACCGGGGAATCTGGAAACACCATATATTTT
CASSLTGESGNTIYF
>-|TRBV7-9|-|TRBJ1-1
TGTGCCAGCAGCACCGGGAACACTGAAGCTTTCTTT
CASSTGNTEAFF
>-|TRBV5-4|TRBD2|TRBJ2-7
TGTGCCAGCAGCACGCCGGGACTAGCGGGAGGGCCATACGAGCAGTACTTC
CASSTPGLAGGPYEQYF
>-|TRBV4-1|-|TRBJ1-1
TGCGCCAGCAGCCAGAGGACTGAAAGGCCTTTCTTT
CASSQRTERPFF
>-|TRBV27|-|TRBJ2-5
TGTGCCAGCAGTTTATCTCGGGGAGAGACCCAGTACTTC
CASSLSRGETQYF
>-|TRBV19|-|TRBJ1-2
TGTGCCAGTATAGGTCACACAGGGGGCTACACCTTC
CASIGHTGGYTF
>-|TRBV6-1|TRBD1|TRBJ2-7
TGTGCCAGCAGTGATAAGGGGGCATACGAGCAGTACTTC
CASSDKGAYEQYF
>-|TRBV6-5|-|TRBJ2-2
TGTGCCAGCAGTTACTCGGGAGGGGGAGTCACCGGGGAGCTGTTTTTT
CASSYSGGGVTGELFF
>-|TRBV24-1|-|TRBJ2-5
TGTGCCACCAGTGATTTGTCCGAGGGCGAGGAGACCCAGTACTTC
CATSDLSEGEETQYF
>-|TRBV3-1/TRBV3-2|TRBD2|TRBJ2-5
TGTGCCAGCAGCCAAACAAGACTAGCGGGAAGGGTAATGGAGACCCAGTACTTC
CASSQTRLAGRVMETQYF
>-|TRBV12-5|TRBD2|TRBJ2-1
TGTGCTAGTGGTTTCGGACTAGCGGGAGGGAATGAGCAGTTCTTC
CASGFGLAGGNEQFF
>-|TRBV4-2|-|TRBJ1-6
TGTGCCAGCAGCCAAGATCAGGTGAATAATTCACCCCTCCACTTT
CASSQDQVNNSPLHF
>-|TRBV6-5|-|TRBJ2-7
TGTGCCAGCAGTCCTCAGGGGCTCGAGCAGTACTTC
CASSPQGLEQYF
>-|TRBV11-2|-|TRBJ2-2
TGTGCCAGCAGCCCGAGGGTCACCAACACCGGGGAGCTGTTTTTT
CASSPRVTNTGELFF